The 16 T cell receptor beta chains given below trace back to one sample, sequenced in a study of blood T cell repertoires in COVID-19. Clones were read by immunoSEQ multiplex PCR, and TCRdb kept only the in-frame ones, dropping some. The data contain approximately 170,000 clones, under 85% of them singletons. The source material was peripheral blood. The receptors come from a man older than 75 with COVID-19, enrolled during active disease.

The chain links TRBV19 to TRBJ2-2; D is possibly TRBD1 (6 bases). Germline CDR1 and CDR2: LNHDA and SQIVND (reference sequence). The CDR3 spans 14 residues. Deletions cut 5 bases from V and 4 bases from J, with 11 bases between. CDR3 residues: CASSEQGFTGELFF. CDR3 sequence (DNA): TGTGCCAGTAGTGAACAGGGTTTCACCGGGGAGCTGTTTTTT.

V is TRBV9 and J is TRBJ2-2, with unresolved D. Germline V lookup: CDR1 SGDLS, CDR2 YYNGEE. Deletions cut 2 bases from V and 1 base from J, with 9 bases between. The CDR3 is 15 residues long. The CDR3 loop reads CASSVASRNTGELFF. The CDR3 DNA follows: TGTGCCAGCAGCGTTGCTTCGAGGAACACCGGGGAGCTGTTTTTT.

The chain couples TRBV7-2 to TRBJ2-5; D uncertain. Germline lookup yields CDR1 SGHTA and CDR2 FQGNSA. V lost 0 bases and J 2 bases, leaving 4 bases between the germline ends. This CDR3 is built from 13 residues. CDR3: CASSLAAQETQYF. CDR3 bases: TGTGCCAGCAGCTTAGCAGCGCAAGAGACCCAGTACTTC.

The chain carries TRBV3-1 (or the pseudogene TRBV3-2) and TRBJ2-3, with D possibly matching TRBD1 (5 bases). Trimming took off 0 bases at V and 4 bases at J, with 11 bases between the two ends. CDR1 LGHDT and CDR2 YNNKEL come from the germline V gene (reference sequence). CDR3 length equals 15 residues. The CDR3 region has the DNA TGTGCCAGCAGCCAAGAAAGGCAGGGATCAGATACGCAGTATTTT. This gives the protein CASSQERQGSDTQYF.

V usage is TRBV25-1 and J usage is TRBJ1-4, with 7 positions matching TRBD1. The CDR3 loop spans 14 amino acids. V was pared by 6 bases and J by 5 bases, with 6 bases of the junction left unmatched. In germline, CDR1 is MGHDK, CDR2 SYGVNS. The CDR3 DNA reads TGTGCCAGCAGCGTCCCGGGACAGAATGAAAAACTGTTTTTT. Amino acids: CASSVPGQNEKLFF. Full variable domain (missing parts from reference TRBV25-1 and TRBJ1-4): EADIYQTPRYLVIGTGKKITLECSQTMGHDKMYWYQQDPGMELHLIHYSYGVNSTEKGDLSSESTVSRIRTEHFPLTLESARPSHTSQYLCASSVPGQNEKLFFGSGTQLSVL.

The V call is TRBV5-6, the J call TRBJ2-2; D possibly corresponds to TRBD1 (5 bases). Germline V gene data show CDR1 as SGHDT and CDR2 as YYEEEE. The CDR3 covers 16 residues. Trimming took 4 bases from V and 4 from J, leaving 17 bases between them. CDR3 amino acids: CASSPLPQVGTGELFF. The CDR3 coding sequence is TGTGCCAGCAGCCCTCTCCCACAGGTGGGCACCGGGGAGCTGTTTTTT.

The chain carries TRBV25-1 and TRBJ1-5; 9 positions agree with TRBD1. The CDR3 totals 15 residues. Per germline, CDR1 MGHDK and CDR2 SYGVNS. V lost 3 bases to trimming and J lost 5 bases; unmatched junction nucleotides: 5. The CDR3 DNA follows: TGTGCCAGCAGTGACTCCGACAGGGGGGATCAGCCCCAGCATTTT. This encodes CASSDSDRGDQPQHF.

The chain combines TRBV5-5 with TRBJ2-5, with a tentative D call TRBD2 (5 bases). The CDR3 is 15 amino acids. Germline CDR1 reads SGHKS; CDR2 reads YYEKEE (reference sequence). With 3 bases removed from V and 2 bases from J, the gap between germline ends came to 14 bases. The CDR3 DNA reads as TGTGCCAGCAGCTCGGGAACAGCAGAACAAGAGACCCAGTACTTC. Protein sequence: CASSSGTAEQETQYF.

V gene TRBV27 combines with J gene TRBJ1-5; a weak D match, TRBD1 (5 bases). The CDR3 contains 14 residues. Trimming cost V 5 bases and J 7 bases, with 15 bases left between them. Germline V gives CDR1 MNHEY, CDR2 SMNVEV (reference sequence). CDR3 residues: CASSKRAGIQPQHF. As DNA, the CDR3 is TGTGCCAGCAGTAAAAGGGCAGGGATCCAGCCCCAGCATTTT.

The chain links TRBV5-1 to TRBJ2-3; 11 bases fit TRBD2. The CDR3 runs 17 residues. The V gene's germline CDR1 is SGHRS and CDR2 YFSETQ. V was pared by 0 bases and J by 5 bases, with 8 bases of the junction left unmatched. The CDR3 coding sequence is TGCGCCAGCAGCTTGGGTGCTAGCGGGGGGAATATAGATACGCAGTATTTT. The encoded protein is CASSLGASGGNIDTQYF.

The chain has TRBV6-6 and TRBJ1-4; 7 positions agree with TRBD1. The germline V gene has CDR1 MNHNY and CDR2 SVGAGI (reference sequence). The junction had 4 bases not matched to a gene; V was cut back by 6 bases and J by 0 bases. The CDR3 sequence is 15 residues long. The CDR3 DNA is TGTGCCAGCAGGTCTACAGGGGCAACTAATGAAAAACTGTTTTTT. This gives the protein CASRSTGATNEKLFF.

The chain has TRBV2 and TRBJ2-7; TRBD2 agrees at 8 bases. V lost 1 base, J lost 6 bases, and 8 bases stayed unmatched. Germline CDR1 SNHLY, CDR2 FYNNEI. This CDR3 is built from 15 residues. CDR3 in amino acids: CASSEEKSGGAEQYF. The CDR3 region has the DNA TGTGCCAGCAGTGAAGAGAAGAGCGGGGGCGCCGAGCAGTACTTC. The variable domain in full, with the rest retrieved from reference TRBV2 and TRBJ2-7, is EPEVTQTPSHQVTQMGQEVILRCVPISNHLYFYWYRQILGQKVEFLVSFYNNEISEKSEIFDDQFSVERPDGSNFTLKIRSTKLEDSAMYFCASSEEKSGGAEQYFGPGTRLTVT.

This clone is a singleton in its sample. This chain links TRBV25-1 with TRBJ2-1, with TRBD2 matching 10 bases. The germline V gene has CDR1 MGHDK and CDR2 SYGVNS. There are 16 residues in the CDR3. V lost 6 bases to trimming and J lost 0 bases; unmatched junction nucleotides: 5. The CDR3 DNA follows: TGTGCCAGCAGACCGACTAGCGGGTACTCCTACAATGAGCAGTTCTTC. Its protein product is CASRPTSGYSYNEQFF.

The V and J genes are TRBV6-5 and TRBJ2-3; TRBD1 might be the D (5 bases). This CDR3 comprises 12 residues. Germline loops: CDR1 MNHEY, CDR2 SVGAGI. The V end was cut by 6 bases, the J end by 6 bases, with 10 bases between. The CDR3, as DNA: TGTGCCAGCAGGCCAGGGATGGATACGCAGTATTTT. Amino acids: CASRPGMDTQYF.

In this sample, this clone turned up many times. This chain links TRBV2 with TRBJ1-3, with D possibly being TRBD1 (5 bases). The germline V gene encodes CDR1 SNHLY and CDR2 FYNNEI. CDR3 length: 17 amino acids. V was clipped by 11 bases and J by 0 bases, with 23 bases between them. The CDR3 DNA sequence: TGTGCCCTGTACAGGTTTAACTCTCGGAACTCTGGAAACACCATATATTTT. Its protein is CALYRFNSRNSGNTIYF. Based on the CDR3 plus reference TRBV2 and TRBJ1-3, the full variable domain is EPEVTQTPSHQVTQMGQEVILRCVPISNHLYFYWYRQILGQKVEFLVSFYNNEISEKSEIFDDQFSVERPDGSNFTLKIRSTKLEDSAMYFCALYRFNSRNSGNTIYFGEGSWLTVV.

This chain connects TRBV5-6 to TRBJ1-2; D possibly corresponds to TRBD1 (6 bases). Trimming removed 1 base from V and 7 bases from J, with 17 bases in between. The germline gives CDR1 SGHDT, CDR2 YYEEEE. The CDR3 is made up of 15 amino acids. The CDR3 spells CASSLFQGQTGGYTF. The CDR3 coding sequence is TGTGCCAGCAGCTTGTTTCAGGGGCAGACGGGTGGCTACACCTTC.